A selection of T cell receptor beta chains follows, all from one sample in a study of vaccination effects on CD4 cells after COVID-19. These receptors lack a known antigen. Libraries were prepared by immunoSEQ multiplex PCR; TCRdb keeps only in-frame clonotypes and omits some of them. The data hold roughly 15,000 clones, with over 60% observed a single time. The sample in question was CD4+ T cells from PBMCs cultured with SARS-CoV-2 spike peptides, obtained after COVID-19 vaccination. All receptors derive from a human donor who had a prior SARS-CoV-2 infection. CDR3s include the opening cysteine and the closing phenylalanine or tryptophan. D genes are given only for firm matches.

>-|TRBJ2-2|TRBV4-2
CASSQIPANTGELFF
>TRBD2|TRBJ2-5|TRBV9
CASSVVGGGSQETQYF
>-|TRBJ2-3|TRBV6-1
CASSESPGRNTQYF
>TRBD1|TRBJ2-7|TRBV5-1
CASSPGTGGSEQYF
>-|TRBJ1-5|TRBV7-2
CASSLVGRAQPQHF
>-|TRBJ2-1|TRBV5-1
CASSLEWGEQFF
>-|TRBJ2-3|TRBV24-1
CATSDTHYIGDGTDTQYF
>-|TRBJ2-7|TRBV7-3
CAQGWGEISYEQYF
>-|TRBJ1-6|TRBV2
CASSVGLPGPSSLHF
>-|TRBJ1-2|TRBV6-2/TRBV6-3
CASSSLGTISYGYTF
>-|TRBJ1-4|TRBV19
CASSTHLGLNEKLFF
>-|TRBJ1-4|TRBV4-2
CASSPLIGDGGFEKLFF